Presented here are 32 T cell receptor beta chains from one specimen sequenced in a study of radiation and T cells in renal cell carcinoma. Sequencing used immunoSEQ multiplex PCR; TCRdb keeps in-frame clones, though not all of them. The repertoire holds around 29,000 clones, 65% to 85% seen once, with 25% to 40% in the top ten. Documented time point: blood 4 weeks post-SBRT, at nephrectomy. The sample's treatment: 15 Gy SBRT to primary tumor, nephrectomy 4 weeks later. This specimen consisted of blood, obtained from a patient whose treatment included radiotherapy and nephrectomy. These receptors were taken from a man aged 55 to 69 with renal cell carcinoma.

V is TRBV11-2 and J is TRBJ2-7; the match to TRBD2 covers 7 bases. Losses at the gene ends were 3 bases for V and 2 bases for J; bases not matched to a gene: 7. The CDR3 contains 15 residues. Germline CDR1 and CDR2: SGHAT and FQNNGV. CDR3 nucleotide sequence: TGTGCCAGCAGCTTGGGCTTAGCGGGCACCTACGAGCAGTACTTC. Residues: CASSLGLAGTYEQYF.

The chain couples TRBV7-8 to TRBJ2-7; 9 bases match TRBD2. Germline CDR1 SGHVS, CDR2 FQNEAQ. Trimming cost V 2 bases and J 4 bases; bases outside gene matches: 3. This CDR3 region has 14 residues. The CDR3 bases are TGTGCCAGCAGCTTAATACTAGCGGGTTACGAGCAGTACTTC. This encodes CASSLILAGYEQYF.

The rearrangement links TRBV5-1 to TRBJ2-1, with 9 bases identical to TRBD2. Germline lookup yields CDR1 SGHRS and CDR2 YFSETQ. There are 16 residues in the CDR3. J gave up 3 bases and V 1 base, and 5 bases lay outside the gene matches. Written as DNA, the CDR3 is TGCGCCAGCAGCTTGCTGGCGGGAGGGAACTACAATGAGCAGTTCTTC. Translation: CASSLLAGGNYNEQFF. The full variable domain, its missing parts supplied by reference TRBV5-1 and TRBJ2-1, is KAGVTQTPRYLIKTRGQQVTLSCSPISGHRSVSWYQQTPGQGLQFLFEYFSETQRNKGNFPGRFSGRQFSNSRSEMNVSTLELGDSALYLCASSLLAGGNYNEQFFGPGTRLTVL.

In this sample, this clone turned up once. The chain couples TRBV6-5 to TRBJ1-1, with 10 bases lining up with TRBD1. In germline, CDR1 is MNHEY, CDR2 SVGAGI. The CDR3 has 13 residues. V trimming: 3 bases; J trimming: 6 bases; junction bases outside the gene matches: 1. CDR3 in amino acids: CASSYGTGAEAFF. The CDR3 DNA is TGTGCCAGCAGTTATGGGACAGGGGCTGAAGCTTTCTTT.

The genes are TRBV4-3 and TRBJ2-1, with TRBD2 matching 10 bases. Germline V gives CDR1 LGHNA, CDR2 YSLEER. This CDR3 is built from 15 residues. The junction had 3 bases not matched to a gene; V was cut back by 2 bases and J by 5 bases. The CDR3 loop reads CASSQLAGANNEQFF. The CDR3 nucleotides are TGCGCCAGCAGCCAACTAGCGGGAGCGAACAATGAGCAGTTCTTC.

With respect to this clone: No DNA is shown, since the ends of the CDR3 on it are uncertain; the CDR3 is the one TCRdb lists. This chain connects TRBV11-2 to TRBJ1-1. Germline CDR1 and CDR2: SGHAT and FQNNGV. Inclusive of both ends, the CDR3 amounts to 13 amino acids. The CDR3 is CASSLVGWGAADF.

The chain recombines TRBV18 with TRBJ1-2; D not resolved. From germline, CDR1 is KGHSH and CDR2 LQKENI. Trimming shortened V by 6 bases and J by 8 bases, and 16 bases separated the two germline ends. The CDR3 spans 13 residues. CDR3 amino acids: CASSSGGERGYTF. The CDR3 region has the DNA TGTGCCAGCTCCTCCGGAGGTGAAAGGGGCTACACCTTC. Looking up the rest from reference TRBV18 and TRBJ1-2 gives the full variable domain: NAGVMQNPRHLVRRRGQEARLRCSPMKGHSHVYWYRQLPEEGLKFMVYLQKENIIDESGMPKERFSAEFPKEGPSILRIQQVVRGDSAAYFCASSSGGERGYTFGSGTRLTVV.

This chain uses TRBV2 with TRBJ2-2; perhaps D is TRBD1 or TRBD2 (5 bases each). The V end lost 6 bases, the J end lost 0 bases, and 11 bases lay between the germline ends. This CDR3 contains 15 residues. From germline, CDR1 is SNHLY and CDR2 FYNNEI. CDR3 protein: CASSGRGANTGELFF. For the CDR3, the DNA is TGTGCCAGCAGCGGTCGAGGGGCGAACACCGGGGAGCTGTTTTTT.

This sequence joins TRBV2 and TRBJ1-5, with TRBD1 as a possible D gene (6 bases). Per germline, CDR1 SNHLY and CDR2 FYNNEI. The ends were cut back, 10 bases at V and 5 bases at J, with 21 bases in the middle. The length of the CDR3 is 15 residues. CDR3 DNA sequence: TGTGCCACCCAGCATGGGCAGGGGTCACATCAGCCCCAGCATTTT. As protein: CATQHGQGSHQPQHF.

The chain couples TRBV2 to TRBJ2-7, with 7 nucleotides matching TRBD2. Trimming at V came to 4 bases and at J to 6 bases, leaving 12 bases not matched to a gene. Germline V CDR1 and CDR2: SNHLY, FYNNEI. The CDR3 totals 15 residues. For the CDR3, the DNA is TGTGCCAGCAGTGTTCTAGCGGCCTTGGGGGGCGAGCAGTACTTC. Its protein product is CASSVLAALGGEQYF.

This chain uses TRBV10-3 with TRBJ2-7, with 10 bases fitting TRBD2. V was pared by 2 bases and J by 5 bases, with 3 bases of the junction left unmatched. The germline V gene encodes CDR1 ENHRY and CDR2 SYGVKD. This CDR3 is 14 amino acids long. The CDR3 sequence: CAISEIAGGHEQYF. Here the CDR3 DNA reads TGTGCCATCAGTGAGATAGCGGGAGGCCACGAGCAGTACTTC.

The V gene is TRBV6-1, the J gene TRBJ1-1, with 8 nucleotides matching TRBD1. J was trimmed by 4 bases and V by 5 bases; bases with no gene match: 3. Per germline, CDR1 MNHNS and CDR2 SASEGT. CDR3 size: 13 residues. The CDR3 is CASSRDRGTEAFF. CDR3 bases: TGTGCCAGCAGTCGAGACAGGGGCACTGAAGCTTTCTTT.

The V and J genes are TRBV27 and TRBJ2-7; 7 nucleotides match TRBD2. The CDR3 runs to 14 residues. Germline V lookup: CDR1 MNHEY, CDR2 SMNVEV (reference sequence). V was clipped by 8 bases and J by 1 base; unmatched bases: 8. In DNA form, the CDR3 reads TGTGCCAGCTCTCGACGGGGGGAGTCCTACGAGCAGTACTTC. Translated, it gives CASSRRGESYEQYF.

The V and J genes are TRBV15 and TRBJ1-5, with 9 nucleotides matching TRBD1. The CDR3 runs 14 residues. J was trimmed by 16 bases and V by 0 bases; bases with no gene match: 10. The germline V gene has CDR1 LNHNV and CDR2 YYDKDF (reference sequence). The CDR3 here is CATSRELGDRVNHF. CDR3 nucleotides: TGTGCCACCAGCAGAGAATTAGGGGACAGGGTAAATCATTTT.

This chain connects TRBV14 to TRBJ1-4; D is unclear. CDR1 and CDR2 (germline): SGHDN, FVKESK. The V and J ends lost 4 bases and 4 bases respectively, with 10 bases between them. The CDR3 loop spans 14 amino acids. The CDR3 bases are TGTGCCAGCAGCCTCCGGTGGGGTAATGAAAAACTGTTTTTT. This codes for CASSLRWGNEKLFF.

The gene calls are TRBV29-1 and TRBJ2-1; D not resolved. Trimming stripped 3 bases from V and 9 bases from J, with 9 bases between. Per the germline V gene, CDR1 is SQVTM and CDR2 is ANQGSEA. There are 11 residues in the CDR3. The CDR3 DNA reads TGCAGCGTTGAGGGTGGCGGTGAGCAGTTCTTC. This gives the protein CSVEGGGEQFF.

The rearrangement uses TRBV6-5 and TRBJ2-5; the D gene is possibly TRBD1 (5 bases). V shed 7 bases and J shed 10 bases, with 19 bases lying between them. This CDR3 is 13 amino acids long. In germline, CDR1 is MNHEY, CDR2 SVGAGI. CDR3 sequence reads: CASKGDWGGDQYF. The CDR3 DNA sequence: TGTGCCAGCAAAGGGGATTGGGGCGGCGACCAGTACTTC.

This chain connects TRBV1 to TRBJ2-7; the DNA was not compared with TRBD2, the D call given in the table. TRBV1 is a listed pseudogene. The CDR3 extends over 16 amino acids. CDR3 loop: CTSSQDKRGDGYEQYF. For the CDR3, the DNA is TGCACCAGCAGCCAAGATAAGCGGGGGGACGGTTACGAGCAGTACTTC.

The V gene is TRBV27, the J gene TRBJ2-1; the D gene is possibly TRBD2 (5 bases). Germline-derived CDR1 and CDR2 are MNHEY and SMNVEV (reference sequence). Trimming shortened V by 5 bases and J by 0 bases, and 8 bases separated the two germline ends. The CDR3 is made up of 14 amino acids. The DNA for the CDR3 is TGTGCCAGCAGTACCCGGGACTCCTACAATGAGCAGTTCTTC. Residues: CASSTRDSYNEQFF.

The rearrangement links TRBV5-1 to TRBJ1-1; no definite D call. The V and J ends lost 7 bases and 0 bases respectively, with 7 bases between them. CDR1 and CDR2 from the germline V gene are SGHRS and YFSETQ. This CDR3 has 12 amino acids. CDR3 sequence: CASRAVNTEAFF. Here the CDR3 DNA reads TGCGCCAGCCGGGCGGTGAACACTGAAGCTTTCTTT. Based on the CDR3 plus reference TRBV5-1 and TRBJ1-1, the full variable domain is KAGVTQTPRYLIKTRGQQVTLSCSPISGHRSVSWYQQTPGQGLQFLFEYFSETQRNKGNFPGRFSGRQFSNSRSEMNVSTLELGDSALYLCASRAVNTEAFFGQGTRLTVV.

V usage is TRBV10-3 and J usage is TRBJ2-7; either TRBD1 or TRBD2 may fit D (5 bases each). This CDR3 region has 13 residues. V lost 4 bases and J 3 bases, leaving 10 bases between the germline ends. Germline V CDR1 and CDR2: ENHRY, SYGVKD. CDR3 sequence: CAISVGVNYEQYF. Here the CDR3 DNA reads TGTGCCATCAGTGTGGGGGTGAACTACGAGCAGTACTTC.

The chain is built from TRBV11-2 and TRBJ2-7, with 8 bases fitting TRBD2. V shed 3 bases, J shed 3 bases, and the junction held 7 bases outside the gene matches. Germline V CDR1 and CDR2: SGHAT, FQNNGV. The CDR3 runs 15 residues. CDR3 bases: TGTGCCAGCAGCTTTGGAACGGGAGGGGTCTACGAGCAGTACTTC. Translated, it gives CASSFGTGGVYEQYF.

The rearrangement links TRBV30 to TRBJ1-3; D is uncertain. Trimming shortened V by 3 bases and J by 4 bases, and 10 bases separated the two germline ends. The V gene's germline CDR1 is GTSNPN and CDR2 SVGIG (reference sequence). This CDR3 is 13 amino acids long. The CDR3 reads CAWSRSPGNTIYF. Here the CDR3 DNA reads TGTGCCTGGAGCCGCTCCCCGGGAAACACCATATATTTT.

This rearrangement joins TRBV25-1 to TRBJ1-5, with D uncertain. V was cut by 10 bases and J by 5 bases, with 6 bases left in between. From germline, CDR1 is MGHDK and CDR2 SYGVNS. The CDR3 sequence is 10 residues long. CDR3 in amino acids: CANRDQPQHF. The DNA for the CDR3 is TGTGCCAACAGAGATCAGCCCCAGCATTTT.

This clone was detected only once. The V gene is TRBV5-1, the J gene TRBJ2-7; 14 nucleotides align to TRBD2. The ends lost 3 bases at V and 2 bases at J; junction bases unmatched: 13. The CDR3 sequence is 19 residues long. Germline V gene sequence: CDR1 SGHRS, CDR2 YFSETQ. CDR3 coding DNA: TGCGCCAGCAGCTCAAAACCGGGACTAGCGGGAGTAGGCGCCTACGAGCAGTACTTC. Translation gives CASSSKPGLAGVGAYEQYF.

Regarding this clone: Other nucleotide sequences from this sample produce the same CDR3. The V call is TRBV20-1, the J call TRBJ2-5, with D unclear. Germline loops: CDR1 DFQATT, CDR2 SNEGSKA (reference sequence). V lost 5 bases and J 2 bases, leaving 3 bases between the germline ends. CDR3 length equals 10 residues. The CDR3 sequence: CSAGQETQYF. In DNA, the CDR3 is TGCAGTGCTGGACAAGAGACCCAGTACTTC.

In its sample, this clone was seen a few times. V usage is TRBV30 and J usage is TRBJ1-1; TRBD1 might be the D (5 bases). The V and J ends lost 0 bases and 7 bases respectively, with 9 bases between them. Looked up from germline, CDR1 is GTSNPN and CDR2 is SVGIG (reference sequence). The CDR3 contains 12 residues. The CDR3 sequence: CAWSVQQGEAFF. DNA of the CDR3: TGTGCCTGGAGTGTACAGCAGGGTGAAGCTTTCTTT.

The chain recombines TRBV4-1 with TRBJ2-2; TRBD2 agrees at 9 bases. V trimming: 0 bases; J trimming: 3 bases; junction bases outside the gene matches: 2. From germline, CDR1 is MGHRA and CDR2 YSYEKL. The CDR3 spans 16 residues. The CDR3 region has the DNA TGCGCCAGCAGCCAAGAAGCGGGAGGTTACACCGGGGAGCTGTTTTTT. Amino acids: CASSQEAGGYTGELFF.

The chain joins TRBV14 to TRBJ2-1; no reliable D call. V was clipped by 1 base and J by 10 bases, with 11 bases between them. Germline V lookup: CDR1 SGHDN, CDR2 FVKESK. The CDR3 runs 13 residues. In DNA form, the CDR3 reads TGTGCCAGCAGCCAAGTCTCACCCAGGGAGCAGTTCTTC. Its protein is CASSQVSPREQFF.

CDR3 coding DNA: TGTGCCACAGCCGCCGGGGAGCTGTTTTTT. Translating gives CATAAGELFF. V usage is TRBV25-1 and J usage is TRBJ2-2; D unresolved. CDR1 and CDR2 from the germline V gene are MGHDK and SYGVNS. CDR3 length: 10 amino acids. The V and J ends lost 10 bases and 6 bases respectively, with 6 bases between them.

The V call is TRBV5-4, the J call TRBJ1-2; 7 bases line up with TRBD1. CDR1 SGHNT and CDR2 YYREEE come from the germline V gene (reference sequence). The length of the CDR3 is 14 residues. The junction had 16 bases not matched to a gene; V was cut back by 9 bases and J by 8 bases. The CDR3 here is CATKYRGTTEGYTF. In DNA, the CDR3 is TGTGCCACCAAATACAGGGGTACGACCGAGGGCTACACCTTC.

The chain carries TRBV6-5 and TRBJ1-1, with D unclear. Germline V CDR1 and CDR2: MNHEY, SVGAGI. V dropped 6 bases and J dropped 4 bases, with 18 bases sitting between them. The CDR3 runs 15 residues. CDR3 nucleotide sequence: TGTGCCAGCAGAATTAACTCGGCAGGTGTCACTGAAGCTTTCTTT. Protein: CASRINSAGVTEAFF.